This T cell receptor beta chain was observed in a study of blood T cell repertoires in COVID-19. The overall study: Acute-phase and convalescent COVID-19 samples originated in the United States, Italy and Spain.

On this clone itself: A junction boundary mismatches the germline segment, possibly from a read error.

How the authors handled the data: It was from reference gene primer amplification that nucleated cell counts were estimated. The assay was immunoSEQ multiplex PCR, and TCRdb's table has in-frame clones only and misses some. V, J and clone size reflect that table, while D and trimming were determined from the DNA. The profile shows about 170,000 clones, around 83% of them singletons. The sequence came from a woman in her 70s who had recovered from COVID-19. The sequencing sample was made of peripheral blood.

The CDR3 nucleotides are TGCGCCAGCAGCTTGACCGGGACAGGGGGCCTGTCGCCGTTT. Translated, it gives CASSLTGTGGLSPF. This rearrangement joins TRBV5-1 to TRBJ1-1; TRBD1 matches at 12 bases. Per the germline V gene, CDR1 is SGHRS and CDR2 is YFSETQ. This CDR3 region has 14 residues.